The T cell receptor beta chain under discussion was sequenced for a study of blood T cell repertoires in COVID-19. This clone came up once. In the authors' methods: Scientists estimated how many nucleated cells there were by amplifying reference gene primers. Assay: immunoSEQ multiplex PCR; the TCRdb copy retains only in-frame clones and omits some. V, J and clone size were drawn from that table, and D and trimming were deduced from the DNA. In the table there are over 120,000 clones, roughly 77% of which are singletons. The CDR3 totals 14 residues. Trimming shortened V by 1 base and J by 5 bases, and 12 bases separated the two germline ends. Germline V CDR1 and CDR2: SGHNT, YYREEE (reference sequence).

This rearrangement joins TRBV5-4 to TRBJ1-1; D may be TRBD1 (5 bases). The clonotype was recovered from a woman between 65 and 79 years old with COVID-19, enrolled during active disease. Sequencing input: peripheral blood. The CDR3 DNA sequence: TGTGCCAGCAGCTTGCCCGGGGGTTGGACTGAAGCTTTCTTT. Translated, it gives CASSLPGGWTEAFF. The complete variable domain, with remaining parts taken from reference TRBV5-4 and TRBJ1-1, reads ETGVTQSPTHLIKTRGQQVTLRCSSQSGHNTVSWYQQALGQGPQFIFQYYREEENGRGNFPPRFSGLQFPNYSSELNVNALELDDSALYLCASSLPGGWTEAFFGQGTRLTVV.